The T cell receptor beta chain described here comes from a study of T cells in Graves' hyperthyroidism and ophthalmopathy. Whole-study findings and limits: Within blood appeared most thyroid clonotypes that had expanded above 0.001.

This clonotype was seen repeatedly, ten times or more. Its antigen remains unknown. Germline trimming cut 4 bases from V and 5 bases from J; bases unmatched to any gene: 5. Germline values: CDR1 LGHDT, CDR2 YNNKEL (reference sequence). The CDR3 contains 13 residues. It was RNA transcripts that yielded the amplified TCR beta CDR3 regions. First-round RT-PCR with HTBI primers amplified the TCR CDR3 region. MiXCR, applied by TCRdb to the multiplex PCR reads, yields one record per CDR3 protein. Among about 700,000 distinct CDR3 sequences listed, 12% to 15% were seen once. The chain uses TRBV3-1 and TRBJ2-7; 7 positions agree with TRBD2. Sequenced input: blood. This clonotype originated in a young woman with Graves' hyperthyroidism. CDR3 protein: CASSRLAVDEQYF. The CDR3, as DNA: TGTGCCAGCAGCCGACTAGCAGTAGACGAGCAGTACTTC.